These 15 T cell receptor beta chains were all obtained from the same sample, sequenced in a study of blood T cell repertoires in COVID-19. The repertoire was sequenced with immunoSEQ multiplex PCR; TCRdb's copy has only in-frame clones and lacks some. Of about 68,000 clones detected, roughly 90% appear once; the ten largest clones hold around 6%. The specimen was peripheral blood. The origin of the receptors is a man older than 75 with COVID-19, enrolled during active disease.

This sequence joins TRBV11-3 and TRBJ2-7; 9 bases align to TRBD1. CDR3 length: 14 residues. Germline V gene sequence: CDR1 SGHNT, CDR2 YENEEA. Trimming took 6 bases from V and 3 from J; bases not matched to a gene: 6. The CDR3 spells CASSSPGQGYEQYF. The CDR3 nucleotides are TGTGCCAGCAGTTCTCCGGGACAGGGCTACGAGCAGTACTTC. Full variable domain (missing parts from reference TRBV11-3 and TRBJ2-7): EAGVVQSPRYKIIEKKQPVAFWCNPISGHNTLYWYLQNLGQGPELLIRYENEEAVDDSQLPKDRFSAERLKGVDSTLKIQPAELGDSAVYLCASSSPGQGYEQYFGPGTRLTVT.

The CDR3 here is CASTRLAGEQFF. DNA for the CDR3: TGTGCCAGCACCAGACTAGCGGGGGAGCAGTTCTTC. The J gene is TRBJ2-1, the V gene TRBV2; 11 nucleotides agree with TRBD2. This CDR3 has 12 amino acids. Losses at the gene ends were 7 bases for V and 10 bases for J; bases not matched to a gene: 3. Germline V CDR1 and CDR2: SNHLY, FYNNEI. The complete variable domain, with remaining parts taken from reference TRBV2 and TRBJ2-1, reads EPEVTQTPSHQVTQMGQEVILRCVPISNHLYFYWYRQILGQKVEFLVSFYNNEISEKSEIFDDQFSVERPDGSNFTLKIRSTKLEDSAMYFCASTRLAGEQFFGPGTRLTVL.

This chain links TRBV7-6 with TRBJ2-7; TRBD2 aligns across 9 bases. This CDR3 has 14 amino acids. J gave up 2 bases and V 5 bases, and 4 bases lay outside the gene matches. CDR1 is SGHVS, CDR2 FNYEAQ, per germline. The CDR3 DNA follows: TGTGCCAGCAGCCCCGGCGGGGGGGCCTACGAGCAGTACTTC. Translating it yields CASSPGGGAYEQYF.

The V and J genes are TRBV6-5 and TRBJ2-4; D might be TRBD2 (5 bases). CDR3 length equals 16 residues. The V end lost 2 bases, the J end lost 0 bases, and 11 bases lay between the germline ends. Germline V gene data show CDR1 as MNHEY and CDR2 as SVGAGI. The CDR3 protein is CASSYIRDQAKNIQYF. CDR3 in DNA: TGTGCCAGCAGTTACATCCGGGATCAAGCCAAAAACATTCAGTACTTC.

This clone was seen a handful of times. The V call is TRBV4-3, the J call TRBJ1-4; 8 nucleotides align to TRBD1. This CDR3 has 22 amino acids. The ends lost 1 base at V and 5 bases at J; junction bases unmatched: 24. Looked up from germline, CDR1 is LGHNA and CDR2 is YSLEER. CDR3 loop: CASSQVWGRTGRGDFLNEKLFF. The CDR3 DNA sequence: TGCGCCAGCAGCCAAGTGTGGGGGCGGACAGGGAGAGGCGATTTTTTGAATGAAAAACTGTTTTTT.

This chain links TRBV14 with TRBJ1-2, with TRBD1 identical over 10 bases. The germline V gene has CDR1 SGHDN and CDR2 FVKESK. The CDR3 totals 16 residues. J gave up 7 bases and V 4 bases, and 12 bases lay outside the gene matches. In nucleotides, the CDR3 is TGTGCCAGCAGCCCCCGAGGGACAGGGGCTGGCACTGGCTACACCTTC. It yields the protein CASSPRGTGAGTGYTF.

CDR3 in amino acids: CASSRDINQPQHF. CDR3 DNA: TGTGCCAGCAGCCGGGACATCAATCAGCCCCAGCATTTT. This chain connects TRBV12-3 or TRBV12-4 to TRBJ1-5; D perhaps matches TRBD1 (6 bases). The CDR3 has 13 residues. Between the trimmed V and J ends, which lost 6 bases and 3 bases, there was a span of 9 bases.

The rearrangement links TRBV5-6 to TRBJ1-6; 8 nucleotides match TRBD1. The CDR3 is 15 residues long. The germline gives CDR1 SGHDT, CDR2 YYEEEE. V lost 7 bases and J lost 10; bases outside the gene matches: 13. The CDR3 here is CASSPLQGVKSPLHF. CDR3 DNA: TGTGCCAGCTCACCCTTACAGGGGGTTAAGTCACCCCTCCACTTT.

This sequence joins TRBV6-5 and TRBJ2-1, with D perhaps matching TRBD2 (5 bases). Between the trimmed V and J ends, which lost 6 bases and 4 bases, there was a span of 7 bases. Germline loops: CDR1 MNHEY, CDR2 SVGAGI. The CDR3 extends over 12 amino acids. The CDR3 DNA reads TGTGCCAGCAGAACGGGGTACAATGAGCAGTTCTTC. Protein: CASRTGYNEQFF.

The chain recombines TRBV5-1 with TRBJ2-7, with TRBD1 as a possible D gene (5 bases). This CDR3 region has 14 residues. Germline V gene sequence: CDR1 SGHRS, CDR2 YFSETQ. The V gene lost 4 bases and the J gene lost 6 bases, with 17 bases spanning the gap. CDR3 coding DNA: TGCGCCAGCAGCCTCGACAGTTTTCCGGGCGAGCAGTACTTC. Translation: CASSLDSFPGEQYF.

This clone was seen more than once but under ten times. This sequence joins TRBV14 and TRBJ1-6, with TRBD1 identical over 10 bases. The CDR3 contains 15 residues. V lost 1 base to trimming and J lost 8 bases; unmatched junction nucleotides: 2. From germline, CDR1 is SGHDN and CDR2 FVKESK. CDR3 DNA: TGTGCCAGCAGCCAAGTGGGGACAGGGGATTCACCCCTCCACTTT. Translated: CASSQVGTGDSPLHF.

This sequence joins TRBV7-7 and TRBJ1-1, with 8 bases aligning to TRBD1. V lost 5 bases to trimming and J lost 3 bases; unmatched junction nucleotides: 5. Germline CDR1 SSHAT, CDR2 FNYEAQ (reference sequence). The CDR3 is 14 residues long. CDR3 protein: CASSPSDRDTEAFF. Written as DNA, the CDR3 is TGTGCCAGCAGCCCGTCGGACAGGGACACTGAAGCTTTCTTT.

To note about this clone: One junction end disagrees with the germline gene, perhaps due to a read error. The rearrangement joins TRBV19 to TRBJ2-7, with D possibly matching TRBD2 (5 bases). The CDR3 contains 14 residues. Germline loops: CDR1 LNHDA, CDR2 SQIVND (reference sequence). The CDR3 region has the DNA TGTGCCAGTAGTATGAGCCGGGGAAGCTACGGGCAGTACTTC. Its protein is CASSMSRGSYGQYF.

J is TRBJ2-7 and V is TRBV5-6, with a tentative D call TRBD1 (5 bases). The CDR3 is 15 amino acids. V was shortened by 0 bases and J by 1 base, with 11 bases between the two germline ends. Germline V CDR1 and CDR2: SGHDT, YYEEEE. The CDR3 is CASSLGQTISYEQYF. The DNA of the CDR3 is TGTGCCAGCAGCTTGGGACAGACCATTTCCTACGAGCAGTACTTC.

This sequence joins TRBV6-1 and TRBJ1-5; D is possibly TRBD1 (5 bases). Germline V gene sequence: CDR1 MNHNS, CDR2 SASEGT. V gave up 2 bases and J gave up 7 bases, with 12 bases separating them. The length of the CDR3 is 14 residues. CDR3 sequence (DNA): TGTGCCAGCAGTGAACCCCCGAAGGGGCAGCCCCAGCATTTT. It is translated as CASSEPPKGQPQHF.